This TCR beta chain was identified during a study of blood T cell repertoires in COVID-19. Study information: Samples came from the United States, Italy and Spain, spanning acute and convalescent COVID-19.

Method: immunoSEQ multiplex PCR; TCRdb's copy keeps in-frame clones and lacks some. The table lists fewer than 350,000 clones, 85% of them singletons. CDR3 length equals 13 residues. V was trimmed by 5 bases and J by 2 bases, leaving 9 bases between them. Germline V gives CDR1 LNHNV, CDR2 YYDKDF (reference sequence). Participants were aged about 18 to 89 years from more than 20 US areas. Participants were placed into cohorts based on the clinical history they reported. Either two negative PCRs, clearance, or symptom resolution qualified Cohort 3 donors as recovered. This TCR was recovered from a woman between 45 and 60 years old who had recovered from COVID-19. The specimen sequenced was PBMCs or T cells enriched from blood (not recorded which). This chain joins TRBV15 and TRBJ1-1; D is uncertain. The chain's CDR3 is CATSFGGNTEAFF. The CDR3 DNA is TGTGCCACCAGCTTCGGAGGAAACACTGAAGCTTTCTTT.